This T cell receptor beta chain was observed in a study of response to subunit inactivated influenza vaccine. Whole-study results and caveats: Authors suggested each seasonal flu vaccination may recruit only limited numbers of new T cells.

Of note for this clonotype: Its antigen is undetermined.

TCRdb redid the calling of the RT-PCR reads with MiXCR, one entry per CDR3 protein. Of 300,000 to 350,000 distinct CDR3 sequences in the sample, 20% to 25% were seen once. This TCR was sampled from a man aged 50 to 69 who received an inactivated influenza vaccine. Sequencing used PBMCs from blood, obtained less than 22 months after vaccination.

The CDR3 is CASSYSKGSLGEQFF. The CDR3 region has the DNA TGTGCCAGCAGTTACTCGAAAGGCAGCCTAGGTGAGCAGTTCTTC. The chain is built from TRBV6-5 and TRBJ2-1; D call uncertain. The CDR3 contains 15 residues. Germline lookup yields CDR1 MNHEY and CDR2 SVGAGI. Trimming stripped 0 bases from V and 9 bases from J, with 15 bases between.